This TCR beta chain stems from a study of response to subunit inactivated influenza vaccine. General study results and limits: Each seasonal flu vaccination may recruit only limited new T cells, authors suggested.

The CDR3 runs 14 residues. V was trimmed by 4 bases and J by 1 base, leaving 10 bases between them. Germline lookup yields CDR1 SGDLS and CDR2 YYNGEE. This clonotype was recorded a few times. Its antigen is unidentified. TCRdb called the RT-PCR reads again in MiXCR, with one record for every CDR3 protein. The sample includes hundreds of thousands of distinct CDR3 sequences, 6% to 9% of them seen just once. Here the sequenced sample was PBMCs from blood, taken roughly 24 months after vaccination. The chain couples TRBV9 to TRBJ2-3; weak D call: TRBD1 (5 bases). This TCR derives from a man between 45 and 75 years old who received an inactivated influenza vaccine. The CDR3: CASSPIGGTDTQYF. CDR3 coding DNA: TGTGCCAGCAGCCCTATAGGGGGCACAGATACGCAGTATTTT.